These T cell receptor beta chains were read from a single sample in a study of Ad26.COV2.S vaccination and SARS-CoV-2 variants. Assay used: immunoSEQ multiplex PCR; TCRdb lists only in-frame clones, some missing. The top ten clones hold 6.4% of a sample with around 340,000 clones, about 87% of them seen once. Sequenced material: peripheral blood, taken in a trial of Ad26.COV2.S vaccine versus placebo. These receptors all stem from a person aged 18-65 years who received the Ad26.COV2.S COVID-19 vaccine or a placebo. Each CDR3 is given without its conserved first and last residue. A D gene is named only where the DNA matches it firmly. Clone size is stated in some rows and not others, as once, few, many or a class when expanded.

abundance	v_gene	len	d_gene	j_gene	CDR3aa
-	TRBV4-3	14	TRBD1	TRBJ2-3	ASSLTDRVGTDTQY
-	TRBV30	9	-	TRBJ2-1	AWGRNNEQF
-	TRBV30	12	TRBD2	TRBJ2-1	AWIGTSGDNEQF
-	TRBV27	9	-	TRBJ2-1	ASRAWGEQF
-	TRBV5-1	13	-	TRBJ2-3	ASSLETGLADTQY
-	TRBV18	15	-	TRBJ1-5	ASSLGVLRTGNQPQH
once	TRBV6-2/TRBV6-3	13	-	TRBJ1-3	ASSYRPATGNTIY
-	TRBV19	12	-	TRBJ1-6	ASSTIGGDSPLH
-	TRBV7-9	14	-	TRBJ1-1	ASSLDTLGPHTEAF
-	TRBV6-1	14	-	TRBJ1-2	ASSEPNRIFYYGYT
-	TRBV6-5	11	TRBD1	TRBJ2-1	ASRLGQGSEQF
few	TRBV20-1	9	-	TRBJ2-7	SANLLYEQY
-	TRBV7-8	13	TRBD2	TRBJ2-7	ASSPPSGSSYEQY
-	TRBV27	14	TRBD2	TRBJ2-5	ASKMRLAGGQETQY
-	TRBV6-2/TRBV6-3	12	TRBD1	TRBJ1-1	ASSHRQGGTEAF
-	TRBV27	10	-	TRBJ2-2	ASREFTGELF
-	TRBV7-3	13	-	TRBJ2-4	ASSPRGIGKNIQY
-	TRBV7-9	13	-	TRBJ2-3	ASSPGAGRTDTQY
-	TRBV5-1	12	TRBD2	TRBJ2-2	ASSPSGMAGELF
-	TRBV19	15	TRBD2	TRBJ2-3	ASSTGVSGGFTDTQY
few	TRBV7-2	13	-	TRBJ2-3	ASSSSGTQTDTQY
-	TRBV18	13	TRBD1	TRBJ2-7	ASSPRTGSPYEQY
-	TRBV28	16	-	TRBJ1-5	ASSRPLGRPTSNQPQH
-	TRBV2	16	-	TRBJ1-5	ASSGLQGRADFGQPQH
-	TRBV30	15	-	TRBJ2-5	AWSGLWAEGGQETQY
-	TRBV6-4	11	-	TRBJ1-6	ASSATLGSPLH
once	TRBV19	11	-	TRBJ2-7	ASSAGQPYEQY